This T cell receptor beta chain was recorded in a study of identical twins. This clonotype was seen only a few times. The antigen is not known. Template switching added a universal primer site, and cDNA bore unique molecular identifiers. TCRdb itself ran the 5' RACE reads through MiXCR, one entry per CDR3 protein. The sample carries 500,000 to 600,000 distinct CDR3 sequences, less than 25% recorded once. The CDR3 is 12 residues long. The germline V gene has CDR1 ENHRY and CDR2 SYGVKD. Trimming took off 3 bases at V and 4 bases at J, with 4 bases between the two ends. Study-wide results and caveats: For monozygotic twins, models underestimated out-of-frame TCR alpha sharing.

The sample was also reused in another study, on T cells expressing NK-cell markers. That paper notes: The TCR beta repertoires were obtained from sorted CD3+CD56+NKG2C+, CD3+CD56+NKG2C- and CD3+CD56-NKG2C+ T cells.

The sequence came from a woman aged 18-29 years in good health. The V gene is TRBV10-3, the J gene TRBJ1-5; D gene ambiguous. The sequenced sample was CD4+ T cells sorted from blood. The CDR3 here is CAISDENQPQHF. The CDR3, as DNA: TGTGCCATCAGTGACGAGAATCAGCCCCAGCATTTT.